Presented here are 17 T cell receptor beta chains from one specimen sequenced in a study of blood T cell repertoires in COVID-19. The method was immunoSEQ multiplex PCR; TCRdb's version includes in-frame clones alone and lacks a portion of them. The sample has fewer than 250,000 clones, roughly four fifths seen once; the top ten hold about 4.4%. The specimen was peripheral blood. The receptors stem from a woman aged 70-85 years with acute or convalescent COVID-19.

On this clone itself: The sample contains more than one DNA sequence encoding this CDR3. The chain links TRBV5-4 to TRBJ1-1; no reliable D call. CDR3 length: 12 residues. The V end lost 3 bases, the J end lost 0 bases, and 3 bases lay between the germline ends. CDR1 is SGHNT, CDR2 YYREEE, per germline (reference sequence). The CDR3 DNA sequence: TGTGCCAGCAGCTCAGTGAACACTGAAGCTTTCTTT. Residues: CASSSVNTEAFF.

The chain is built from TRBV7-2 and TRBJ1-2, with D possibly TRBD1 on 5 matching bases. Germline-derived CDR1 and CDR2 are SGHTA and FQGNSA. V was pared by 1 base and J by 7 bases, with 10 bases between. This CDR3 has 13 residues. As DNA, the CDR3 is TGTGCCAGCAGCTTAGGTCTTGGGGCTGGCTACACCTTC. Protein sequence: CASSLGLGAGYTF. Combining the CDR3 with reference TRBV7-2 and TRBJ1-2 gives the whole variable domain GAGVSQSPSNKVTEKGKDVELRCDPISGHTALYWYRQSLGQGLEFLIYFQGNSAPDKSGLPSDRFSAERTGGSVSTLTIQRTQQEDSAVYLCASSLGLGAGYTFGSGTRLTVV.

The CDR3 here is CSASLRTYGYTF. Written as DNA, the CDR3 is TGCAGTGCTAGTCTCAGAACCTATGGCTACACCTTC. The V and J genes are TRBV20-1 and TRBJ1-2, with no clear D. V gave up 3 bases and J gave up 4 bases, with 9 bases separating them. Per the germline V gene, CDR1 is DFQATT and CDR2 is SNEGSKA (reference sequence). This CDR3 has 12 amino acids.

CDR3 sequence (DNA): TGCGCCAGCAGTGAGAACCCTATGAACACTGAAGCTTTCTTT. Its protein product is CASSENPMNTEAFF. The rearrangement links TRBV10-1 to TRBJ1-1; the D is unclear. CDR1 WNHNN and CDR2 SYGVQD come from the germline V gene (reference sequence). The V end lost 2 bases, the J end lost 0 bases, and 7 bases lay between the germline ends. The length of the CDR3 is 14 residues.

The chain uses TRBV6-1 and TRBJ2-7, with 7 bases fitting TRBD1. This CDR3 has 14 amino acids. J lost 5 bases, V lost 0 bases, and 4 bases had no gene match. The germline V gene encodes CDR1 MNHNS and CDR2 SASEGT. The CDR3 spells CASSEATGFHEQYF. In DNA form, the CDR3 reads TGTGCCAGCAGTGAAGCGACAGGGTTCCACGAGCAGTACTTC.

The rearrangement uses TRBV30 and TRBJ1-2, with 9 bases identical to TRBD1. Germline CDR1 GTSNPN, CDR2 SVGIG (reference sequence). J was trimmed by 1 base and V by 5 bases; bases with no gene match: 8. The CDR3 covers 15 residues. In DNA, the CDR3 is TGTGCCTGGGGGTCCGGGACAGGGAATAACTATGGCTACACCTTC. Its protein product is CAWGSGTGNNYGYTF.

CDR3 bases: TGTGCCAGCAAAGACAGCGGGGACCGGAATGAGCAGTTCTTC. The encoded protein is CASKDSGDRNEQFF. The rearrangement links TRBV7-9 to TRBJ2-1; 7 positions agree with TRBD2. The J segment lost 7 bases and the V segment lost 7 bases, leaving 10 bases of the junction unmatched. Germline V CDR1 and CDR2: SEHNR, FQNEAQ (reference sequence). CDR3 size: 14 residues.

The V call is TRBV3-1 (or the pseudogene TRBV3-2), the J call TRBJ2-7; 15 bases fit TRBD2. CDR3 length equals 15 residues. Germline V gene lookup returns CDR1 LGHDT and CDR2 YNNKEL (reference sequence). V shed 4 bases and J 4 bases; nucleotides not matched to a gene: 2. CDR3 nucleotides: TGTGCCAGCAGCCCCGGACTAGCGGGGGGGTACGAGCAGTACTTC. Its translation: CASSPGLAGGYEQYF.

Concerning this clone: This specimen includes other DNA sequences encoding the same CDR3. The chain carries TRBV6-5 and TRBJ1-1, with a possible D match to TRBD1 (6 bases). The CDR3 runs 13 residues. Trimming removed 6 bases from V and 0 bases from J, with 8 bases in between. Germline V gene data show CDR1 as MNHEY and CDR2 as SVGAGI. CDR3 nucleotides: TGTGCCAGCAGGACAGGCTTGAACACTGAAGCTTTCTTT. This translates into CASRTGLNTEAFF.

This clone was detected only once. The rearrangement joins TRBV7-2 to TRBJ2-3; 7 bases match TRBD1. Germline CDR1 SGHTA, CDR2 FQGNSA. CDR3 length: 14 amino acids. The V and J ends lost 4 bases and 6 bases, in that order; junction bases with no gene match: 7. CDR3 amino acids: CASSYQTGMDTQYF. As DNA, the CDR3 is TGTGCCAGCAGCTACCAGACAGGGATGGATACGCAGTATTTT. The whole variable domain, remainder taken from reference TRBV7-2 and TRBJ2-3, is GAGVSQSPSNKVTEKGKDVELRCDPISGHTALYWYRQSLGQGLEFLIYFQGNSAPDKSGLPSDRFSAERTGGSVSTLTIQRTQQEDSAVYLCASSYQTGMDTQYFGPGTRLTVL.

This chain joins TRBV5-6 and TRBJ1-6; D unclear. Germline V gene sequence: CDR1 SGHDT, CDR2 YYEEEE. Trimming removed 0 bases at V and 6 bases at J, with 10 bases between. This CDR3 contains 15 residues. The CDR3 DNA reads TGTGCCAGCAGCTTGGGATACGAGGGTAATTCACCCCTCCACTTT. Translated: CASSLGYEGNSPLHF.

The genes are TRBV18 and TRBJ1-1; 8 positions match TRBD1. V lost 2 bases to trimming and J lost 3 bases; unmatched junction nucleotides: 5. CDR3 size: 15 residues. Germline CDR1 reads KGHSH; CDR2 reads LQKENI. DNA of the CDR3: TGTGCCAGCTCACCAAAAACAGGGGGATACACTGAAGCTTTCTTT. It is translated as CASSPKTGGYTEAFF.

A remark on this clone: Within the sample, other DNA sequences also encode this same CDR3. This sequence joins TRBV4-1 and TRBJ1-2; D gene uncertain. V was trimmed by 1 base and J by 5 bases, leaving 5 bases between them. Germline V CDR1 and CDR2: MGHRA, YSYEKL. The CDR3 runs 12 residues. The CDR3 coding sequence is TGCGCCAGCAGCCAAGGGGAGTATGGCTACACCTTC. This encodes CASSQGEYGYTF.

The gene calls are TRBV5-1 and TRBJ2-7; TRBD1 agrees at 9 bases. This CDR3 has 16 residues. J was trimmed by 1 base and V by 3 bases; bases with no gene match: 8. Germline V lookup: CDR1 SGHRS, CDR2 YFSETQ. The DNA of the CDR3 is TGCGCCAGCAGCTCTGGACAGGGGCGATCTTCCTACGAGCAGTACTTC. It encodes CASSSGQGRSSYEQYF.

This chain links TRBV9 with TRBJ2-3, with 9 bases that match TRBD1. In germline, CDR1 is SGDLS, CDR2 YYNGEE. The ends lost 2 bases at V and 2 bases at J; junction bases unmatched: 6. This CDR3 has 16 amino acids. Here the CDR3 DNA reads TGTGCCAGCAGCGTGCGTACAGGGGGCGTCACAGATACGCAGTATTTT. It specifies CASSVRTGGVTDTQYF.

The sample holds one count of this clone. The gene calls are TRBV20-1 and TRBJ1-2, with a weak D call TRBD1 (5 bases). CDR1 DFQATT and CDR2 SNEGSKA come from the germline V gene (reference sequence). This CDR3 is built from 13 residues. Trimming took 3 bases from V and 6 from J, leaving 14 bases between them. CDR3 coding DNA: TGCAGTGCTAGTATCTCATGGGGCGATGGCTACACCTTC. Translated: CSASISWGDGYTF.

This clone came up once. CDR3 nucleotides: TGTGCCAGCAGTTATTGGGGAGAAAACACAGATACGCAGTATTTT. Translated: CASSYWGENTDTQYF. The chain combines TRBV6-2 or TRBV6-3 with TRBJ2-3; maybe TRBD2 (5 bases). Trimming pared 3 bases from V and 2 bases from J, leaving 12 bases between. Germline V gene lookup returns CDR1 MNHEY and CDR2 SVGEGT. The CDR3 length is 15 residues.